This T cell receptor beta chain was sequenced in a study of T cell changes during pregnancy in multiple sclerosis. Data came from immunoSEQ multiplex PCR; TCRdb stores just in-frame clones and leaves some out. The sample lists 40,000 to 45,000 clones; roughly 89% were seen once. With 0 bases removed from V and 7 bases from J, the gap between germline ends came to 14 bases. The CDR3 contains 14 residues. Germline V gene data show CDR1 as SGHRS and CDR2 as YFSETQ. The chain joins TRBV5-1 to TRBJ2-7; the D gene is possibly TRBD1 (5 bases). The sequence was collected from a female donor with multiple sclerosis, enrolled in a pregnancy study. Sequencing used CD4+ T cells from peripheral blood mononuclear cells, obtained in the first trimester of pregnancy. As DNA, the CDR3 is TGCGCCAGCAGCTTGGAGACAGACCAAGGAGAGCAGTACTTC. Translated: CASSLETDQGEQYF.